This entry describes one T cell receptor beta chain. Within the sample, other DNA sequences also encode this same CDR3. This specimen comes from a study of ipilimumab plus nivolumab after autologous stem cell transplantation. Study details: The DLBCL group included primary refractory and relapsed cases.

The germline CDR1 and CDR2 sequences are SGHNT and YYREEE (reference sequence). The CDR3 is 14 amino acids. V lost 2 bases to trimming and J lost 4 bases, with 12 bases between them. The method was immunoSEQ multiplex PCR; TCRdb's version includes in-frame clones alone and lacks a portion of them. The table lists some 87,000 clones, about 83% of them singletons. The chain uses TRBV5-4 and TRBJ1-2, with D perhaps TRBD1 (6 bases). The sequence derives from a male donor with diffuse large B-cell lymphoma. Sample: PBMCs, taken in a trial of ipilimumab plus nivolumab as post-transplant consolidation. Here the CDR3 reads CASSFITGSYGYTF. CDR3 coding DNA: TGTGCCAGCAGCTTCATCACAGGGAGCTATGGCTACACCTTC.